The T cell receptor (beta chain) described here comes from a study of human T cells and chemical hapten exposure. Study-level results: Sensitizing with DPC caused no change in TCRs above 1 in 1000 frequency. With patch test score, the counts of PT1 expanded TCRs showed a positive correlation. Significantly greater numbers of large CDR3 similarity clusters came from expanded TCRs than from controls.

As for time point: patch test 2, 6 weeks after DPC sensitization. Treatment indicated: therapeutic diphenylcyclopropenone sensitization with weekly scalp DPC. The CDR3 covers 13 residues. Germline V CDR1 and CDR2: SGHTS, YDEGEE. V was trimmed by 4 bases and J by 2 bases, leaving 9 bases between them. In the case of this clonotype: As yet, its antigen is unknown.

One entry per CDR3 protein results from TCRdb running MiXCR on the RACE reads. The sample carries over 70,000 distinct CDR3 sequences, roughly 12% recorded once. Sequencing used whole blood, obtained in connection with sensitization to the hapten diphenylcyclopropenone (DPC). The V gene is TRBV5-8, the J gene TRBJ1-2; D may be TRBD1 (6 bases). This TCR was sampled from a man between 18 and 35 years old with alopecia areata. Some clones in this sample may be carry-over from other donors' samples. The CDR3 loop is CASSLDRNYGYTF. CDR3 in DNA: TGTGCCAGCAGCCTGGACAGAAACTATGGCTACACCTTC.